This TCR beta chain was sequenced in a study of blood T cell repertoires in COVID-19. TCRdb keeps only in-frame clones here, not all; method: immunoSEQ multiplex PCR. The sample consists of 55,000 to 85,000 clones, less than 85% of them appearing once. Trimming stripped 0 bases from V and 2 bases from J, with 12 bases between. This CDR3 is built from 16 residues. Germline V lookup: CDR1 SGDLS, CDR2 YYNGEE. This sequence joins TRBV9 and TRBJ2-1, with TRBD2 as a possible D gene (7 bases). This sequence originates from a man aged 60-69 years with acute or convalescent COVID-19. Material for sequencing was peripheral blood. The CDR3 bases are TGTGCCAGCAGCGTAGATTGGGGGGGCGCCTACAATGAGCAGTTCTTC. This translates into CASSVDWGGAYNEQFF.